This is a list of T cell receptor beta chains from one sample in a study of CD8 T cells in ankylosing spondylitis. MiXCR, applied by TCRdb to the 5' RACE reads, yields one record per CDR3 protein. The profile covers 300,000 to 350,000 distinct CDR3 sequences, with 11% appearing a single time and roughly 9.2% taken by the ten largest. The sequencing sample was made of blood, either unsorted or a sorted T cell fraction (not recorded which). Every receptor here comes from a female donor with ankylosing spondylitis or in good health (not recorded which). CDR3s include the opening cysteine and the closing phenylalanine or tryptophan. The order of the fields is clone size, J gene, V gene, D gene, CDR3 DNA, CDR3 protein. D genes are given only for firm matches. Only part of the rows carry a size: once, few, many, or a class if the clone is expanded.

many,TRBJ1-5,TRBV7-2,-,TGTGCCAGCAGCCCAGGGGTTCCTCTCCCCCAGCATTTT,CASSPGVPLPQHF
many,TRBJ1-2,TRBV4-3,-,TGCGCCAGCAGCCAAGATGCCGTAACGAACTATGGCTACACCTTC,CASSQDAVTNYGYTF
many,TRBJ2-1,TRBV6-1,TRBD1,TGTGCCAGCAGCAAACAGGGGGCTCCTTACAATGAGCAGTTCTTC,CASSKQGAPYNEQFF
-,TRBJ2-2,TRBV30,-,TGTGCCTCGCAATGGAGGGGCTACACCGGGGAGCTGTTTTTT,CASQWRGYTGELFF
-,TRBJ2-2,TRBV12-3/TRBV12-4,-,TGTGCCAGCAGTTTTAGGGGATCCCCGGCCGGGGAGCTGTTTTTT,CASSFRGSPAGELFF
many,TRBJ2-3,TRBV28,-,TGTGCCAGCCTTCGGGGGACCCTCTATCAGGACACAGATACGCAGTATTTT,CASLRGTLYQDTDTQYF
-,TRBJ2-7,TRBV5-1,TRBD2,TGCGCCAGCAGCGAGGAGCGGGGGCACTCCTACGAGCAGTACTTC,CASSEERGHSYEQYF
many,TRBJ2-5,TRBV4-2,TRBD1,TGTGCCAGCAGCCAAGATGGACAGGGGGGGTTTCAAGAGACCCAGTACTTC,CASSQDGQGGFQETQYF
many,TRBJ2-5,TRBV5-5,TRBD1,TGTGCCAGCAGCCAGGGACAGGTCGTGACCCAGTACTTC,CASSQGQVVTQYF
few,TRBJ2-7,TRBV4-1,-,TGCGCCAGCAGCCAAGGCCCCAGCTACGAGCAGTACTTC,CASSQGPSYEQYF
once,TRBJ2-3,TRBV9,-,TGTGCCAGCAGCGCTTTCCAGGGGGGGCTCATGGATACGCAGTATTTT,CASSAFQGGLMDTQYF
many,TRBJ1-2,TRBV20-1,-,TGCAGTGCTAGAGAAGGGAACTATGGCTACACCTTC,CSAREGNYGYTF
many,TRBJ2-1,TRBV4-2,TRBD1,TGTGCCAGCAGCGACCGGGACAGGGGATACAATGAGCAGTTCTTC,CASSDRDRGYNEQFF
many,TRBJ1-6,TRBV5-6,-,TGTGCCAGCAGCGGTAATCGGGCACCCCTCCACTTT,CASSGNRAPLHF
-,TRBJ2-3,TRBV28,TRBD2,TGTGCCAGCAGCGGCATCCCCCCCGGGACTAGCGGGACAGATACGCAGTATTTT,CASSGIPPGTSGTDTQYF
many,TRBJ2-7,TRBV9,-,TGTGCCAGCAGCGCAACACCGGGAACCTACGAGCAGTACTTC,CASSATPGTYEQYF
-,TRBJ1-4,TRBV12-3/TRBV12-4,TRBD1,TGTGCCAGCAGTTTCGGGGACAGATCTAATGAAAAACTGTTTTTT,CASSFGDRSNEKLFF
few,TRBJ1-5,TRBV5-1,-,TGCGCCAGCAGCCTGGACAGTACCCGCAATCAGCCCCAGCATTTT,CASSLDSTRNQPQHF
few,TRBJ2-5,TRBV5-5,TRBD1,TGTGCCAGCAGCCACGGGACAGGGGGTGTGGAGACCCAGTACTTC,CASSHGTGGVETQYF
-,TRBJ2-1,TRBV7-9,-,TGTGCCAGCAGCCCCACGCAGGGAGTAAATACTGAGCAGTTCTTC,CASSPTQGVNTEQFF
many,TRBJ1-2,TRBV3-1,-,TGTGCCAGCAGCCGCCTCGGGGCCGGAGAGTCCTATGGCTACACCTTC,CASSRLGAGESYGYTF
-,TRBJ1-1,TRBV2,TRBD1,TGTGCCAGCAGTGAGGGGGGGACAGGGGCTTTCTTT,CASSEGGTGAFF
many,TRBJ2-3,TRBV5-1,TRBD2,TGCGCCAGCAGCTCGGGACTAGCGGCGACAGATACGCAGTATTTT,CASSSGLAATDTQYF
-,TRBJ1-1,TRBV27,-,TGTGCCAGCAGTCTAACCCCAACAGGCGTCGCTGAAGCTTTCTTT,CASSLTPTGVAEAFF
few,TRBJ1-4,TRBV7-2,TRBD1,TGTGCCAGCAGCTCCCGACAGGGGGGGAGTGAAAAACTGTTTTTT,CASSSRQGGSEKLFF
many,TRBJ1-1,TRBV5-1,-,TGCGCCAGCAGCTCACGAGGTGGACAGCTTGAAGCTTTCTTT,CASSSRGGQLEAFF
-,TRBJ2-7,TRBV28,TRBD1,TGTGCCAGCACCCCGGGACAGTCCTACGAGCAGTACTTC,CASTPGQSYEQYF
many,TRBJ2-7,TRBV7-9,-,TGTGCCAGCAGCTTAGTTGGACCTAACTACGAGCAGTACTTC,CASSLVGPNYEQYF